This T cell receptor (beta chain) was identified in a study of T cell responses to AZD1222 COVID-19 vaccine. Whole-study results and caveats: It should be noted that donors were predominantly white British and more often female, and clonal diversity was possibly underestimated. Baseline seropositivity occurred in only a handful of AZD1222 recipients.

CDR3 length: 16 residues. Germline lookup yields CDR1 MNHEY and CDR2 SVGAGI. Germline trimming cut 2 bases from V and 4 bases from J; bases unmatched to any gene: 9. Points on this clone: The target antigen is unknown.

Using immunoSEQ multiplex PCR, the repertoire was profiled, and TCRdb retains in-frame clones only, with some absent. The repertoire holds 85,000 to 100,000 clones, with 80% to 95% as singletons. This specimen consisted of peripheral blood, obtained 28 days after the second AZD1222 dose. The chain uses TRBV6-5 and TRBJ1-1; 8 bases are shared with TRBD1. The origin of this receptor is an adult who received the AZD1222 COVID-19 vaccine. The CDR3 loop is CASSYQGTGVVTEAFF. The DNA for the CDR3 is TGTGCCAGCAGTTACCAAGGGACAGGTGTGGTCACTGAAGCTTTCTTT.